This T cell receptor beta chain was identified in a study of neurological immune-mediated disorders. This CDR3 is built from 14 residues. The V and J ends lost 7 bases and 3 bases respectively, with 13 bases between them. Per the germline V gene, CDR1 is MNHNY and CDR2 is SVGAGI (reference sequence). The table lists this clonotype with many counts. A 10-nucleotide random UMI tagged transcripts in template-switch 5'RACE cDNA synthesis. TCRdb reanalysed the 5' RACE reads using MiXCR and keeps one entry per CDR3 protein. The sample contains under 60,000 distinct CDR3 sequences, around 17% of which appear only once. 2 million PBMCs stored at -80 C were the source of the unsorted libraries.

This receptor was identified in a man in his sixties in good health. The specimen was PBMCs. The rearrangement uses TRBV6-6 and TRBJ1-5; D uncertain. The CDR3 protein is CASTSRGNNQPQHF. The CDR3 region has the DNA TGTGCCAGCACCTCTCGAGGGAACAATCAGCCCCAGCATTTT.